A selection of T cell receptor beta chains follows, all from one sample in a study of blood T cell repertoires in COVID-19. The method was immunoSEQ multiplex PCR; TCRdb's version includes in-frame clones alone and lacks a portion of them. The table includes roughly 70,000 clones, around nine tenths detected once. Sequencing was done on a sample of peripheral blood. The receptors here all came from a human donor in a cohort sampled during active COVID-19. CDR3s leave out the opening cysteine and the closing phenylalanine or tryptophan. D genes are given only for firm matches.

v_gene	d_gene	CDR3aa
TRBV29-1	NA	SALPQGNYGYT
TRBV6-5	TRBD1	ASGPGQTYGYT
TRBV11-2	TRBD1	ASSSRPRDSFPDV
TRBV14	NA	ASSQDPGRGRASYEQY
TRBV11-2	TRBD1	ASSSIPKGTALSYEQY
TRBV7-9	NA	ASSQDVPARGYGYT
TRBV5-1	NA	ASSSHREDPMKQF
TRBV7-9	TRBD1	ASSPKGGQGVYGYT
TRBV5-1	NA	ASSRENSYEQY
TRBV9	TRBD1	ASSRGQGAYEQY
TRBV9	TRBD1	ASSPTGDVNYEQY
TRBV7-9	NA	ASSLGGRQGTEAF
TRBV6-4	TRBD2	ASSPGGTPGANVLT
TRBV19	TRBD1	ASSMARDSLLYSNQPQH
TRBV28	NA	ASSRGGNQPQH
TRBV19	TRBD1	ASREAGGRSGYT
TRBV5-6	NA	ASSSPGFSYEQY
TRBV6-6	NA	ASSPKETQY
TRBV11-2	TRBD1	ASSSRDRVGGEQY
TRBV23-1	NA	ASREKGGPDEQY
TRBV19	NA	ASSATGAAYEQY
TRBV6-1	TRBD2	ASSETWGGGEQY
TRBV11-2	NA	ASSRRSRQSTNEKLF
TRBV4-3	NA	ASSQVSSGQGSEKLF
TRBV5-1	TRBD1	ASSFPTGGSGNTIY
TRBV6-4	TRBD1	ASRKTGTNEQF
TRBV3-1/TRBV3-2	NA	ASSLGTSLNTEAF
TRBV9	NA	ASSVSSGPSYEQY
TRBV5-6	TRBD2	ASSLVGWSRGGPYEQY
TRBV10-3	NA	AISDGREDGYT
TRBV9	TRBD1	ASSPGTGAYEQY
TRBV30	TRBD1	AWRGGTGDEKLF